This TCR beta chain was sequenced during a study of blood T cell repertoires in COVID-19. Overall study context: Acute and convalescent COVID-19 specimens originated in the United States, Italy and Spain.

Measured with immunoSEQ multiplex PCR; TCRdb has only the in-frame clones, and not every one. The sample holds roughly 290,000 clones, about four fifths seen once. Trimming took 5 bases from V and 3 from J; bases not matched to a gene: 10. From germline, CDR1 is MNHEY and CDR2 SMNVEV (reference sequence). The CDR3 runs 16 residues. V gene TRBV27 combines with J gene TRBJ1-5; 7 bases match TRBD1. Sequenced sample: peripheral blood. The clonotype originates from a person between 70 and 80 years old with COVID-19, enrolled during active disease. The DNA for the CDR3 is TGTGCCAGCAGTCCCTGGACAGGCGCTATCAATCAGCCCCAGCATTTT. Protein: CASSPWTGAINQPQHF.